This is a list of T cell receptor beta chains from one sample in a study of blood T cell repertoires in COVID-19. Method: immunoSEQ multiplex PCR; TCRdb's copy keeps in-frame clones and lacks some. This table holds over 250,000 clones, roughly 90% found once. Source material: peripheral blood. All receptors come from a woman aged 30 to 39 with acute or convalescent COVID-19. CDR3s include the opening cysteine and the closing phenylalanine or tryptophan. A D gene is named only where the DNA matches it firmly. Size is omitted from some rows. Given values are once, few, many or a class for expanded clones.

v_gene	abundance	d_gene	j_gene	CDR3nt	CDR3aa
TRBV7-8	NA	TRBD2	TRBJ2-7	TGTGCCAGCAGCTTAGGTCTAGCGGGAGTGGAGCAGTACTTC	CASSLGLAGVEQYF
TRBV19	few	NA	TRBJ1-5	TGTGCCAGTAGTTCACCCCGGGGTTATCAGCCCCAGCATTTT	CASSSPRGYQPQHF
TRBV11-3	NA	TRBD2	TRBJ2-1	TGTGCCAGCAGCTTCTTAGGCGGGGGGAGCTCCTACAATGAGCAGTTCTTC	CASSFLGGGSSYNEQFF
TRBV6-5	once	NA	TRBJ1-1	TGTGCCGCCGGGAAGGGATTGGGGAACACTGAAGCTTTCTTT	CAAGKGLGNTEAFF
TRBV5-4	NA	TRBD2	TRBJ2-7	TGTGCCAGCAGCTTTTGGTCAGGACTAGCGGGAGAACAGTACTTC	CASSFWSGLAGEQYF
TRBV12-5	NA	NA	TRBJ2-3	TGTGCTAGTGGTGGAACAGGATGGGGGCAGGCAGATACGCAGTATTTT	CASGGTGWGQADTQYF
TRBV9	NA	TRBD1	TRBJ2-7	TGTGCCAGCAGCGCACAGGGGGATATTAACGACGAGCAGTACTTC	CASSAQGDINDEQYF
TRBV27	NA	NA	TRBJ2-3	TGTGCCAGCAGTTTAGCCCCACACCCCACAGATACGCAGTATTTT	CASSLAPHPTDTQYF
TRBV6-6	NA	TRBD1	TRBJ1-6	TGTGCCAGCAGTACGACAGGGTCTAATTCACCCCTCCACTTT	CASSTTGSNSPLHF
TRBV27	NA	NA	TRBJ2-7	TGTGCCAGCAGTTTCCGACACCTCTACGAGCAGTACTTC	CASSFRHLYEQYF
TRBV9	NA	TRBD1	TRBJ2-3	TGTGCCAGCAGCGTTCAGGACAGGTCGAGGGTTGATACGCAGTATTTT	CASSVQDRSRVDTQYF
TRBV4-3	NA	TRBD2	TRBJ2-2	TGCGCCAGCAGCCAAGATCCTAGCGGGTACACCGGGGAGCTGTTTTTT	CASSQDPSGYTGELFF
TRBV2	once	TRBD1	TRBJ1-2	TGTGCCAGCACTGTCGATACAGGGGGCTATGGCTACACCTTC	CASTVDTGGYGYTF
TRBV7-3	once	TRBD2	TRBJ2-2	TGTGCCAGCAGCTTACCGGGACTAGCGGGAGGGTTGAGCACCGGGGAGCTGTTTTTT	CASSLPGLAGGLSTGELFF
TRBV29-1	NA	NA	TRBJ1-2	TGCAGCGTCAGGGGACCGAACTATGGCTACACCTTC	CSVRGPNYGYTF
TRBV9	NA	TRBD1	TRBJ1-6	TGTGCCAGCAGCGAGAAACTACAGGGGGCGTATAATTCACCCCTCCACTTT	CASSEKLQGAYNSPLHF
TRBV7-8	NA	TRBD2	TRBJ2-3	TGTGCCAGCAGCTCGCTGGGGACTAGCGGGAGTGGTCGCACAGATACGCAGTATTTT	CASSSLGTSGSGRTDTQYF
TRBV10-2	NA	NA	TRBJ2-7	TGCGCCAGCAGTCTCCGGGACTCAGATAACTACGAGCAGTACTTC	CASSLRDSDNYEQYF
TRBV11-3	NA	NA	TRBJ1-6	TGTGCCAGCAGCTTCCCACAGGGCAATAATTCACCCCTCCACTTT	CASSFPQGNNSPLHF
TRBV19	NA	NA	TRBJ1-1	TGTGCCAGTAGTATAGGGGCAGGGGAGTTCACTGAAGCTTTCTTT	CASSIGAGEFTEAFF
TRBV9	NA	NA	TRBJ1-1	TGTGCCAGCAGCTCCCCAGGGTCCACTCCTTTGAACACTGAAGCTTTCTTT	CASSSPGSTPLNTEAFF
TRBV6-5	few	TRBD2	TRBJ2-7	TGTGCCAGCAGCCACGGGGGGGAGCAGTACTTC	CASSHGGEQYF
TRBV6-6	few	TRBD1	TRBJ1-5	TGTGCCGCCACAGGGGGAGGTACTCAGCCCCAGCATTTT	CAATGGGTQPQHF
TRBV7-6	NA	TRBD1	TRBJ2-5	TGTGCCAGCAGCCCAGAATCCGGGACAGGGCGCAAGACCCAGTACTTC	CASSPESGTGRKTQYF
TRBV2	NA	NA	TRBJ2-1	TGTGCCAGCAGTGCCGGGCGGGGATCCTACAATGAGCAGTTCTTC	CASSAGRGSYNEQFF
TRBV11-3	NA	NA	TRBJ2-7	TGTGCCAGCAGCTCTACTGACTACGAGCAGTACTTC	CASSSTDYEQYF
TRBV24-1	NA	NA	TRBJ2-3	TGTGCCACCAGTGAATTCGGGACAACCAGCACAGATACGCAGTATTTT	CATSEFGTTSTDTQYF
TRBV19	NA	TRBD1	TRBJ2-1	TGTGCCAGTAGTATAAGTCTGGCAGGGGGACACAATGAGCAGTTCTTC	CASSISLAGGHNEQFF
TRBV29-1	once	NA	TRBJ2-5	TGCAGCGACGTGAGGTCGGTGGAGACCCAGTACTTC	CSDVRSVETQYF
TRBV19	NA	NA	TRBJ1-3	TGTGCCAGTAGACCAGGGCCCGGAAACACCATATATTTT	CASRPGPGNTIYF
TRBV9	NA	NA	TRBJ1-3	TGTGCCAGCAGCGTAGTGGGAGGACACCTGAGCTCTGGAAACACCATATATTTT	CASSVVGGHLSSGNTIYF
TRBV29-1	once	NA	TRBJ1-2	TGCAGCGTTGAAACCCGACATAGTAGCTACACCTTC	CSVETRHSSYTF
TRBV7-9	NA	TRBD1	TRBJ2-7	TGTGCCAGCAGCTTAACCGCGACCGGGACAGCAAGGTACGAGCAGTACTTC	CASSLTATGTARYEQYF
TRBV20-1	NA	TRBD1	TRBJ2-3	TGCAGTGCTAGTTTCGGGACAGCTATCACAGATACGCAGTATTTT	CSASFGTAITDTQYF
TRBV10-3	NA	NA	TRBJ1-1	TGTGCCATCAGTGAGTCGGGGGCGAGGGACACTGAAGCTTTCTTT	CAISESGARDTEAFF
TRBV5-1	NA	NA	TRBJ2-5	TGCGCCAGCAGCCGCGGCAGCCAAGAGACCCAGTACTTC	CASSRGSQETQYF
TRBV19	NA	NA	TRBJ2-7	TGTGCCAGTAGTGCGGTACTAGGCTCCTACGAGCAGTACTTC	CASSAVLGSYEQYF